These 20 T cell receptor beta chains originate from one sample sequenced in a study of T cells after yellow fever vaccination. TCRdb re-called the 5' RACE reads with MiXCR, one entry per CDR3 protein. This table holds 400,000 to 450,000 distinct CDR3 sequences, 18% found once. The sample was PBMCs, taken before the yellow fever booster vaccination. The source is a man between 18 and 29 years old who received the YFV17D yellow fever vaccine.

This clonotype has just a few counts. This may come from a read error, since a much larger clone is one base off. The CDR3 DNA is TGTGCCAGCAGCCATACTGAAGCTTTCTTT. Its protein is CASSHTEAFF. The genes are TRBV7-9 and TRBJ1-1; D unclear. Germline V gene data show CDR1 as SEHNR and CDR2 as FQNEAQ (reference sequence). Trimming cost V 5 bases and J 5 bases, with 3 bases left between them. CDR3 size: 10 residues.

This clonotype has a handful of counts. The rearrangement uses TRBV7-3 and TRBJ2-7, with D perhaps matching TRBD1 (6 bases). Germline CDR1 SGHTA, CDR2 FQGTGA. The CDR3 consists of 15 residues. Trimming pared 2 bases from V and 5 bases from J, leaving 16 bases between. CDR3 coding DNA: TGTGCCAGCAGCTTAGGCAACAGGGAAATCGACGAGCAGTACTTC. This gives the protein CASSLGNREIDEQYF.

The chain links TRBV12-5 to TRBJ1-1; a weak D match, TRBD1 (6 bases). The germline V gene encodes CDR1 LGHNT and CDR2 FRNRAP. Trimming removed 3 bases at V and 7 bases at J, with 18 bases between. This CDR3 region has 15 residues. This CDR3 reads CASGFDPGAQGEAFF. CDR3 coding DNA: TGTGCTAGTGGTTTTGATCCGGGGGCGCAGGGTGAAGCTTTCTTT.

The genes are TRBV4-1 and TRBJ1-1; TRBD1 agrees at 7 bases. The V segment lost 3 bases and the J segment 1 base; nucleotides outside the gene matches: 11. Germline V gene lookup returns CDR1 MGHRA and CDR2 YSYEKL. The CDR3 contains 17 residues. CDR3: CASSHGGRGLKNTEAFF. In DNA form, the CDR3 reads TGCGCCAGCAGCCACGGGGGGAGGGGGCTGAAGAACACTGAAGCTTTCTTT.

This clonotype came up a few times. The chain links TRBV18 to TRBJ2-7; D call uncertain. Germline-derived CDR1 and CDR2 are KGHSH and LQKENI. The CDR3 totals 13 residues. Trimming left V 3 bases short and J 3 bases short, with 9 bases between. The CDR3: CASSPDVVYEQYV. CDR3 bases: TGTGCCAGCTCACCTGATGTGGTCTACGAGCAGTACGTC.

The chain recombines TRBV6-4 with TRBJ2-5; a possible D gene is TRBD2 (5 bases). This CDR3 comprises 16 residues. Trimming shortened V by 2 bases and J by 0 bases, and 13 bases separated the two germline ends. Per germline, CDR1 MRHNA and CDR2 SNTAGT. CDR3 loop: CASSDRSKRNQETQYF. The CDR3 DNA reads as TGTGCCAGCAGTGACCGGAGTAAGCGGAACCAAGAGACCCAGTACTTC.

V and J are TRBV5-1 and TRBJ1-4; no firm D call. V was shortened by 1 base and J by 0 bases, with 10 bases between the two germline ends. The CDR3 runs 16 residues. CDR1 and CDR2 (germline): SGHRS, YFSETQ. The CDR3, as DNA: TGCGCCAGCAGCTTGATGGGGAGTGCAACTAATGAAAAACTGTTTTTT. This sequence encodes CASSLMGSATNEKLFF.

This clonotype was seen more than once but under ten times. The J gene is TRBJ1-1, the V gene TRBV29-1; D gene unclear. The CDR3 spans 8 residues. In germline, CDR1 is SQVTM, CDR2 ANQGSEA. Trimming removed 4 bases from V and 14 bases from J, with 8 bases in between. Here the CDR3 DNA reads TGCAGCGTTGGGAATAGATTCTTT. This sequence encodes CSVGNRFF.

Only a few counts were recorded for this clonotype. V usage is TRBV29-1 and J usage is TRBJ1-1, with D possibly matching TRBD1 (6 bases). The CDR3 extends over 11 amino acids. From germline, CDR1 is SQVTM and CDR2 ANQGSEA. V was shortened by 7 bases and J by 7 bases, with 13 bases between the two germline ends. CDR3 in amino acids: CSGHRVDEAFF. CDR3 sequence (DNA): TGCAGCGGACACAGGGTTGATGAAGCTTTCTTT.

This clonotype was observed a handful of times. This CDR3 reads CAISESPAEQYF. CDR3 DNA: TGTGCCATCAGTGAGTCCCCAGCCGAGCAGTACTTC. The chain carries TRBV10-3 and TRBJ2-7; D not resolved. The CDR3 length is 12 residues. V was trimmed by 0 bases and J by 6 bases, leaving 6 bases between them. Germline V lookup: CDR1 ENHRY, CDR2 SYGVKD.

This clonotype appeared a few times. The V and J genes are TRBV29-1 and TRBJ2-2; TRBD2 aligns across 9 bases. Trimming at V came to 4 bases and at J to 6 bases, leaving 6 bases not matched to a gene. Germline CDR1 and CDR2: SQVTM and ANQGSEA. The CDR3 spans 14 residues. The CDR3 DNA reads as TGCAGCGTTGGGTCTAGCGGGGAGGCCGGGGAGCTGTTTTTT. Protein: CSVGSSGEAGELFF.

The rearrangement links TRBV4-3 to TRBJ2-4; D gene unclear. The CDR3 has 15 residues. V was pared by 7 bases and J by 0 bases, with 13 bases between. From germline, CDR1 is LGHNA and CDR2 YSLEER. CDR3 coding DNA: TGCGCCAGCATAGGTCCAGCAATAGCCAAAAACATTCAGTACTTC. Its translation: CASIGPAIAKNIQYF.

V is TRBV7-9 and J is TRBJ1-2; TRBD1 matches 7 bases. CDR3 length: 15 amino acids. In germline, CDR1 is SEHNR, CDR2 FQNEAQ (reference sequence). With 6 bases clipped from V and 7 bases from J, the junction kept 14 bases outside the gene matches. DNA for the CDR3: TGTGCCAGCAGAAACCGGGACAGTGAAAACAGTGGCTACACCTTC. It is translated as CASRNRDSENSGYTF.

This clonotype has a handful of counts. This rearrangement joins TRBV7-2 to TRBJ1-5, with D possibly matching TRBD1 (5 bases). The V gene's germline CDR1 is SGHTA and CDR2 FQGNSA. The CDR3 totals 13 residues. V was pared by 5 bases and J by 11 bases, with 16 bases between. CDR3 loop: CASSLVGPPAQHF. The CDR3 DNA reads as TGTGCCAGCAGCCTAGTGGGGCCCCCGGCCCAGCATTTT.

This clonotype was observed at least ten times. V gene TRBV4-2 combines with J gene TRBJ1-1, with D hard to call. The CDR3 length is 12 residues. CDR1 and CDR2 from the germline V gene are LGHNA and YNFKEQ. V was trimmed by 0 bases and J by 10 bases, leaving 9 bases between them. CDR3 DNA sequence: TGTGCCAGCAGCCAAGATGGGCGCGGAGCTTTCTTT. Encoded protein: CASSQDGRGAFF.

This clonotype has more than one count but fewer than ten. The CDR3 spells CASSETYEQYF. CDR3 in DNA: TGTGCCAGCAGTGAGACCTACGAGCAGTACTTC. The chain combines TRBV25-1 with TRBJ2-7, with D unresolved. V was shortened by 3 bases and J by 2 bases, with 2 bases between the two germline ends. Germline CDR1 is MGHDK and CDR2 is SYGVNS. The CDR3 covers 11 residues.

This clonotype was found a few times. This sequence joins TRBV7-8 and TRBJ1-4; 9 bases are a match to TRBD1. Germline V gene data show CDR1 as SGHVS and CDR2 as FQNEAQ. V was pared by 5 bases and J by 3 bases, with 7 bases of the junction left unmatched. The CDR3 is made up of 16 amino acids. The CDR3 nucleotides are TGTGCCAGCAGCGCTGCCCGACAGGGGGCTAATGAAAAACTGTTTTTT. It yields the protein CASSAARQGANEKLFF. Combining the CDR3 with reference TRBV7-8 and TRBJ1-4 gives the whole variable domain GAGVSQSPRYKVAKRGQDVALRCDPISGHVSLFWYQQALGQGPEFLTYFQNEAQLDKSGLPSDRFFAERPEGSVSTLKIQRTQQEDSAVYLCASSAARQGANEKLFFGSGTQLSVL.

As for this clonotype: One junction end does not reproduce the germline sequence, and a read error may be involved. This chain joins TRBV12-3 or TRBV12-4 and TRBJ2-1, with 7 bases that match TRBD2. This CDR3 comprises 15 residues. This CDR3 reads CASSLRGSSYNEQLF. CDR3 DNA sequence: TGTGCCAGCAGTTTGCGGGGGAGCTCCTACAATGAGCAGTTATTC.

V and J are TRBV3-1 and TRBJ2-3; D not resolved. There are 13 residues in the CDR3. Germline lookup yields CDR1 LGHDT and CDR2 YNNKEL (reference sequence). The V end lost 0 bases, the J end lost 7 bases, and 8 bases lay between the germline ends. The CDR3 spells CASSQDIVNTQYF. The CDR3 nucleotides read TGTGCCAGCAGCCAAGACATCGTGAATACGCAGTATTTT.

V usage is TRBV5-1 and J usage is TRBJ2-5; 7 nucleotides match TRBD1. The CDR3 is made up of 13 amino acids. Germline V lookup: CDR1 SGHRS, CDR2 YFSETQ. The J segment lost 2 bases and the V segment lost 3 bases, leaving 1 base of the junction unmatched. Written as DNA, the CDR3 is TGCGCCAGCAGCTGGGACAGTCAAGAGACCCAGTACTTC. Translation: CASSWDSQETQYF.